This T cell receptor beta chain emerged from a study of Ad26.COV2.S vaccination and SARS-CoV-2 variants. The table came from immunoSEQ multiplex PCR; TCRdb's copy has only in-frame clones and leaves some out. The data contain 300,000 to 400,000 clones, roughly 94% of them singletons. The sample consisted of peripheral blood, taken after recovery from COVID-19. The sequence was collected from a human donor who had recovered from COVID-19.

The chain's CDR3 is CASSQETRVGANVLTF. The CDR3 nucleotides are TGTGCCAGCAGCCAAGAGACGAGGGTTGGGGCCAACGTCCTGACTTTC. The chain has TRBV3-1 (or the pseudogene TRBV3-2) and TRBJ2-6; tentative D call: TRBD2 (5 bases). Looked up from germline, CDR1 is LGHDT and CDR2 is YNNKEL (reference sequence). Between the trimmed V and J ends, which lost 0 bases and 3 bases, there was a span of 9 bases. The CDR3 runs 16 residues.